The rows below give T cell receptor beta chains drawn from one sample of a study of circulating and synovial CD4+ cells in juvenile arthritis. The assay was immunoSEQ multiplex PCR, and TCRdb's table has in-frame clones only and misses some. The profile covers about 32,000 clones, with around 96% appearing a single time and about 0.66% taken by the ten largest. Sequencing was performed on CD4+ T cells from blood. All receptors come from a human donor with juvenile idiopathic arthritis. The CDR3 runs from the conserved cysteine through the conserved F or W. Each record gives: D gene, J gene, CDR3 length, V gene, clone size, CDR3 protein, CDR3 DNA. The D gene is left open where the match is weak. Size tells how often a clone was seen (once, few, many) or the class of an expanded clone, and some rows leave it out.

.,TRBJ2-3,14,TRBV15,.,CATSTQGGTDTQYF,TGTGCCACCAGCACACAGGGCGGTACAGATACGCAGTATTTT
TRBD2,TRBJ2-7,14,TRBV6-6,.,CASSQTSGSYEQYF,TGTGCCAGCAGTCAAACTAGCGGGAGCTACGAGCAGTACTTC
TRBD2,TRBJ2-1,14,TRBV19,.,CASSIAAGDNEQFF,TGTGCCAGTAGTATAGCAGCGGGGGATAATGAGCAGTTCTTC
TRBD2,TRBJ2-1,16,TRBV4-1,.,CASSQGALAGNNEQFF,TGCGCCAGCAGCCAAGGCGCACTAGCGGGAAACAATGAGCAGTTCTTC
TRBD2,TRBJ2-7,15,TRBV5-6,.,CASSYIAGGPYEQYF,TGTGCCAGCAGTTACATAGCGGGGGGGCCTTACGAGCAGTACTTC
.,TRBJ2-2,14,TRBV5-4,.,CASSLDRVAGELFF,TGTGCCAGCAGCTTGGACAGGGTGGCCGGGGAGCTGTTTTTT
.,TRBJ1-2,13,TRBV7-9,.,CASSLDSILGYTF,TGTGCCAGCAGCTTGGACAGTATCCTGGGCTACACCTTC
.,TRBJ2-3,15,TRBV21-1,.,CASTIPGQGTDTQYF,TGTGCCAGCACCATCCCGGGACAGGGCACAGATACGCAGTATTTT
.,TRBJ1-1,14,TRBV10-2,few,CASRSLTPNTEAFF,TGCGCCAGCAGAAGTTTGACACCGAACACTGAAGCTTTCTTT
TRBD1,TRBJ2-6,17,TRBV5-1,.,CASSTGGRPSGANVLTF,TGCGCCAGCAGCACAGGGGGTCGGCCCTCTGGGGCCAACGTCCTGACTTTC
TRBD1,TRBJ1-2,19,TRBV19,.,CASTPTNAGTGGLSYGYTF,TGTGCCAGTACCCCAACCAACGCCGGGACAGGGGGCCTCAGCTATGGCTACACCTTC
TRBD1,TRBJ2-7,14,TRBV10-1,.,CASSDGDRPYEQYF,TGCGCCAGCAGTGACGGGGACAGGCCCTACGAGCAGTACTTC
.,TRBJ2-7,14,TRBV19,.,CASSRQDNHYEQYF,TGTGCCAGTAGTAGACAGGACAATCACTACGAGCAGTACTTC
.,TRBJ1-1,15,TRBV18,.,CASSPLDSMNTEAFF,TGTGCCAGCTCACCATTAGACAGCATGAACACTGAAGCTTTCTTT
.,TRBJ1-4,16,TRBV10-3,.,CAISESGTGLDEKLFF,TGTGCCATCAGTGAGTCGGGAACAGGGCTCGATGAAAAACTGTTTTTT
TRBD1,TRBJ2-2,17,TRBV13,.,CASSYTTGVGIAGELFF,TGTGCCAGCAGCTATACGACAGGGGTAGGAATCGCCGGGGAGCTGTTTTTT
TRBD1,TRBJ1-1,17,TRBV5-1,.,CASNITGGDRLNTEAFF,TGCGCCAGCAACATTACAGGGGGCGATAGGTTGAACACTGAAGCTTTCTTT
.,TRBJ1-6,15,TRBV7-2,.,CASSLGLDWNSPLHF,TGTGCCAGCAGCTTAGGTCTAGATTGGAATTCACCCCTCCACTTT
TRBD1,TRBJ1-2,13,TRBV16,few,CASSQYRGRGYTF,TGTGCCAGCAGCCAATACAGGGGAAGAGGCTACACCTTC
.,TRBJ1-1,15,TRBV6-5,once,CASSFEEVSVTEAFF,TGTGCCAGCAGTTTCGAGGAAGTTAGCGTCACTGAAGCTTTCTTT
TRBD1,TRBJ2-2,15,TRBV2,.,CASSVGQGGTGELFF,TGTGCCAGCAGTGTGGGACAGGGAGGCACCGGGGAGCTGTTTTTT
TRBD2,TRBJ2-5,14,TRBV6-1,.,CASISGANQETQYF,TGTGCCAGCATTAGCGGGGCGAACCAAGAGACCCAGTACTTC
.,TRBJ1-1,13,TRBV18,.,CASSLTFNTEAFF,TGTGCCAGCTCACTTACATTTAACACTGAAGCTTTCTTT
TRBD1,TRBJ1-1,18,TRBV30,.,CAWSFILTTGTGNTEAFF,TGTGCCTGGAGTTTTATTCTCACTACCGGGACAGGGAACACTGAAGCTTTCTTT
TRBD2,TRBJ2-1,14,TRBV6-5,.,CASSWSGGDNEQFF,TGTGCCAGCAGTTGGAGCGGGGGGGACAATGAGCAGTTCTTC
TRBD1,TRBJ2-7,17,TRBV19,.,CASSIRGTGYDLGEQYF,TGTGCCAGTAGTATAAGGGGGACAGGGTATGATCTGGGCGAGCAGTACTTC
.,TRBJ2-1,15,TRBV29-1,.,CSVWAGIHSYNEQFF,TGCAGCGTTTGGGCAGGCATCCACTCCTACAATGAGCAGTTCTTC
.,TRBJ2-1,17,TRBV4-1,.,CASSQEGQYRLRNEQFF,TGCGCCAGCAGCCAAGAGGGGCAATACCGCTTACGCAATGAGCAGTTCTTC
.,TRBJ1-2,13,TRBV28,once,CASTAPTMGGYTF,TGTGCCAGCACGGCCCCTACTATGGGTGGCTACACCTTC
.,TRBJ2-2,13,TRBV5-4,.,CASSLAYTGELFF,TGTGCCAGCAGCTTGGCTTACACCGGGGAGCTGTTTTTT
TRBD1,TRBJ2-1,13,TRBV29-1,.,CSVRGQADNEQFF,TGCAGCGTTCGGGGACAGGCAGACAATGAGCAGTTCTTC
.,TRBJ1-3,14,TRBV28,.,CASSRDRHWNTIYF,TGTGCCAGCAGCAGGGATCGGCACTGGAACACCATATATTTT
TRBD1,TRBJ2-5,15,TRBV11-2,.,CASRRPGQVQETQYF,TGTGCCAGCAGGCGACCGGGACAGGTTCAAGAGACCCAGTACTTC
.,TRBJ2-7,14,TRBV19,.,CASSRSWASYEQYF,TGTGCCAGTAGTCGCAGCTGGGCTTCCTACGAGCAGTACTTC
.,TRBJ2-5,13,TRBV6-5,.,CATTLWPQETQYF,TGTGCCACCACCCTCTGGCCCCAAGAGACCCAGTACTTC
TRBD1,TRBJ1-6,17,TRBV27,.,CASSLGQGVGLSSPLHF,TGTGCCAGCAGTTTGGGACAGGGGGTTGGGCTGTCCTCCCCCCTCCACTTT
.,TRBJ2-5,14,TRBV7-2,.,CASSLISGQETQYF,TGTGCCAGCAGCTTAATCTCCGGGCAAGAGACCCAGTACTTC
.,TRBJ2-5,12,TRBV6-6,.,CASSYSSETQYF,TGTGCCAGCAGTTACTCGAGTGAGACCCAGTACTTC
TRBD1,TRBJ2-7,14,TRBV30,.,CAWRRQGSSYEQYF,TGTGCCTGGAGACGACAGGGGTCCTCCTACGAGCAGTACTTC
.,TRBJ2-3,14,TRBV27,.,CASSLANVLDTQYF,TGTGCCAGCAGCCTAGCAAATGTATTAGATACGCAGTATTTT
.,TRBJ2-1,18,TRBV9,.,CASSVVEGAAVTYNEQFF,TGTGCCAGCAGCGTAGTCGAGGGTGCGGCGGTCACCTACAATGAGCAGTTCTTC
TRBD2,TRBJ2-5,16,TRBV9,.,CASSVGLAGGLETQYF,TGTGCCAGCAGCGTAGGACTAGCGGGGGGGCTAGAGACCCAGTACTTC
TRBD1,TRBJ1-2,11,TRBV28,.,CASQGARGYTF,TGTGCCAGTCAGGGGGCGCGCGGCTACACCTTC
.,TRBJ1-2,12,TRBV6-1,.,CASSRADYGYTF,TGTGCCAGCAGCAGGGCCGACTATGGCTACACCTTC
.,TRBJ1-1,13,TRBV7-9,.,CASSLDSGTEAFF,TGTGCCAGCAGCTTAGATAGTGGCACTGAAGCTTTCTTT
TRBD2,TRBJ2-3,16,TRBV7-2,once,CASSLVGTSGTDTQYF,TGTGCCAGCAGCTTAGTCGGGACTAGCGGCACAGATACGCAGTATTTT
TRBD1,TRBJ1-2,15,TRBV4-2,.,CASSQERADRGGYTF,TGTGCCAGCAGCCAAGAGAGGGCGGACAGGGGAGGCTACACCTTC
TRBD2,TRBJ2-7,15,TRBV7-2,.,CASSPRRGAGSEQYF,TGTGCCAGCAGCCCCCGGCGGGGGGCAGGCAGCGAGCAGTACTTC
TRBD1,TRBJ1-4,15,TRBV27,.,CASSLRQGSNEKLFF,TGTGCCAGCAGTTTGAGACAGGGCTCTAATGAAAAACTGTTTTTT
TRBD2,TRBJ2-3,16,TRBV5-1,.,CASSPTTSGRSDTQYF,TGCGCCAGCAGCCCGACGACTAGCGGGAGATCTGATACGCAGTATTTT
TRBD1,TRBJ2-1,15,TRBV9,.,CASSVETGTYNEQFF,TGTGCCAGCAGCGTAGAGACAGGGACCTACAATGAGCAGTTCTTC
.,TRBJ2-5,14,TRBV5-1,once,CASSLSGSRETQYF,TGCGCCAGCAGCTTGTCAGGGTCCCGAGAGACCCAGTACTTC
.,TRBJ1-5,13,TRBV9,.,CASSLAPDQPQHF,TGTGCCAGCAGCTTGGCCCCAGATCAGCCCCAGCATTTT
TRBD2,TRBJ2-5,13,TRBV4-1,.,CASSLGLGETQYF,TGCGCCAGCAGCCTAGGACTAGGGGAGACCCAGTACTTC
.,TRBJ1-2,14,TRBV28,.,CASSPTSDTGGYTF,TGTGCCAGCAGTCCGACAAGCGATACGGGGGGCTACACCTTC
TRBD1,TRBJ1-2,18,TRBV28,.,CASSSGGQGRWGGYGYTF,TGTGCCAGCAGTTCCGGTGGACAGGGACGTTGGGGCGGCTATGGCTACACCTTC
TRBD1,TRBJ2-7,15,TRBV11-2,.,CASSSIRQGPYEQYF,TGTGCCAGCAGTTCAATTCGACAGGGCCCCTACGAGCAGTACTTC
TRBD1,TRBJ1-1,14,TRBV5-1,.,CASSPVPGQIEAFF,TGCGCCAGCAGCCCCGTCCCGGGACAGATTGAAGCTTTCTTT
.,TRBJ2-7,12,TRBV28,once,CASSSINTEQYF,TGTGCCAGCAGTTCGATAAACACCGAGCAGTACTTC